The clone carrying this TCR beta chain was seen a handful of times. Its antigen is unknown. The germline V gene has CDR1 LGHNT and CDR2 FRNRAP. There are 14 residues in the CDR3. V was shortened by 5 bases and J by 6 bases, with 14 bases between the two germline ends. Attached unique molecular identifiers marked individual cDNA molecules. TCRdb re-called the 5' RACE reads through MiXCR, storing one row per CDR3 protein. The sample includes tens of thousands of distinct CDR3 sequences, around 12% of them seen just once. This entry belongs to a study of early T cells in non-severe SARS-CoV-2 infection. Study details: Chains stayed unpaired after sequencing of bulk RNA from unsorted whole blood.

Points from the study as a whole: The matching step, a VDJdb search, favored anti-spike CD8 responses and missed private and CD4 specificities.

Input material: whole blood. The receptor comes from an adult who was a healthcare worker with PCR-confirmed SARS-CoV-2 infection or an uninfected control (not recorded which). J is TRBJ2-1 and V is TRBV12-5, with D perhaps matching TRBD1 (6 bases). This CDR3 reads CASGPPGHPNEQFF. The CDR3 bases are TGTGCTAGTGGTCCCCCGGGACACCCCAATGAGCAGTTCTTC.